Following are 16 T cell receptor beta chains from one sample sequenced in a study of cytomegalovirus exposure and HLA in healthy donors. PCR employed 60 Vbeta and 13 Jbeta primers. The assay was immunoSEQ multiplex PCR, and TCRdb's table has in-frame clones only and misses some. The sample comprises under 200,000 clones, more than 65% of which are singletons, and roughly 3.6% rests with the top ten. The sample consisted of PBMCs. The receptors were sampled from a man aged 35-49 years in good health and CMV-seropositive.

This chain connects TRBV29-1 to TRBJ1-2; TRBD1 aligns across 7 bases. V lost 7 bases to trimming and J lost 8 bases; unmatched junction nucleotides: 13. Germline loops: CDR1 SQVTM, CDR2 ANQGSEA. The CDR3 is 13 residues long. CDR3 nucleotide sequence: TGCAGCGCCGTCCGGGAGGGGGCTGGGGGCTACACCTTC. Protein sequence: CSAVREGAGGYTF.

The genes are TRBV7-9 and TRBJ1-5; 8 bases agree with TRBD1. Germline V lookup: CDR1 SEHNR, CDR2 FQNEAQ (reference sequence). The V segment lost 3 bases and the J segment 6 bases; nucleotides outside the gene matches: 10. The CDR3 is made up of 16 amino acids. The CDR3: CASSLGDRFKSQPQHF. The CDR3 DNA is TGTGCCAGCAGCTTGGGGGACAGGTTCAAGTCTCAGCCCCAGCATTTT.

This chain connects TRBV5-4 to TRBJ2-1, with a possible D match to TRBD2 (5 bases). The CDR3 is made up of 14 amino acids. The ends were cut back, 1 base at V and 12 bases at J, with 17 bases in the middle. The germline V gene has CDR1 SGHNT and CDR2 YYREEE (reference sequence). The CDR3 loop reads CASSLPRNRAGQFF. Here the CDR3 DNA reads TGTGCCAGCAGCTTGCCTCGTAACCGGGCGGGGCAGTTCTTC.

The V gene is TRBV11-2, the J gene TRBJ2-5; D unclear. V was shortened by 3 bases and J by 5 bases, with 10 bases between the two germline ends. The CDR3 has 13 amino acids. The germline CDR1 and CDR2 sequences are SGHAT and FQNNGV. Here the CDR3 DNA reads TGTGCCAGCAGCTTGGGTGAGGCGGAGACCCAGTACTTC. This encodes CASSLGEAETQYF.

The CDR3 nucleotides are TGTGCCAGCAGGTGGGACAGGGGGGGGTATCAGCCCCAGCATTTT. Translated, it gives CASRWDRGGYQPQHF. The chain joins TRBV28 to TRBJ1-5, with 11 bases matching TRBD1. The CDR3 spans 15 residues. J was trimmed by 5 bases and V by 6 bases; bases with no gene match: 6. The germline V gene has CDR1 MDHEN and CDR2 SYDVKM.

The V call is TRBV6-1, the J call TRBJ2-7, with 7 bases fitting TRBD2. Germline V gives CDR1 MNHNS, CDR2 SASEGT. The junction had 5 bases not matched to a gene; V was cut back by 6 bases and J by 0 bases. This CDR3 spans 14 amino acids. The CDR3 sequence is CASRDGGSSYEQYF. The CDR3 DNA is TGTGCCAGCAGAGACGGCGGGAGCTCCTACGAGCAGTACTTC.

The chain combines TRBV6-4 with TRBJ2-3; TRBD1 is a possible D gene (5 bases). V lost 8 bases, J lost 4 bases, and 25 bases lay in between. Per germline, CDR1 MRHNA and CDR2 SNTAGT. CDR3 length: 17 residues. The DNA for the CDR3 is TGTGCCAGCCCTAAGCAGGGTTGGGGTAGGGGCGCAGATACGCAGTATTTT. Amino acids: CASPKQGWGRGADTQYF.

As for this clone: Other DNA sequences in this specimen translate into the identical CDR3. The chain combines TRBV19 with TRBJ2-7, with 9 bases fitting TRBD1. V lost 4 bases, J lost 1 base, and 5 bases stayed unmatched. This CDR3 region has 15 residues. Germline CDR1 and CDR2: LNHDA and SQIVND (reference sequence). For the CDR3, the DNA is TGTGCCAGTAGTAAAAGGACAGGGGCGTCCTACGAGCAGTACTTC. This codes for CASSKRTGASYEQYF.

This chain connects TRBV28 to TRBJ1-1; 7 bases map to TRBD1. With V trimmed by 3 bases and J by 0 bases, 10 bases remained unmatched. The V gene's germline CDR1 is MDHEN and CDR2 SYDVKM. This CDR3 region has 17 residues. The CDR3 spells CASSFPDRRHMNTEAFF. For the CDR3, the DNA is TGTGCCAGCAGTTTCCCGGACAGGCGACACATGAACACTGAAGCTTTCTTT.

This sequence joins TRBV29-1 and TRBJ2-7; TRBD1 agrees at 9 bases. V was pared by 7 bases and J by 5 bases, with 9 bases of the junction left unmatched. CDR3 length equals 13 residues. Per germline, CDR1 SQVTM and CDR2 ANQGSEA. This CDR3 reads CSAGQGTGDEQYF. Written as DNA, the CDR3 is TGCAGCGCAGGACAGGGGACGGGGGACGAGCAGTACTTC.

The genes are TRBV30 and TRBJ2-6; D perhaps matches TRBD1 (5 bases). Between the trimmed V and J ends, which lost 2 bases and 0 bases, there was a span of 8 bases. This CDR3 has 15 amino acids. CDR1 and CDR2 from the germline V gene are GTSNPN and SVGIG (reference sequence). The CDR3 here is CAWSLGLSGANVLTF. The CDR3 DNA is TGTGCCTGGAGTTTGGGGCTCTCTGGGGCCAACGTCCTGACTTTC.

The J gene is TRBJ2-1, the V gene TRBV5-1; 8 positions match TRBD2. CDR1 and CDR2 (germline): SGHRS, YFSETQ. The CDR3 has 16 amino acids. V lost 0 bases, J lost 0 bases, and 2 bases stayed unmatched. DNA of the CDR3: TGCGCCAGCAGCTTGGGGACTAGCAGCTCCTACAATGAGCAGTTCTTC. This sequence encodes CASSLGTSSSYNEQFF.

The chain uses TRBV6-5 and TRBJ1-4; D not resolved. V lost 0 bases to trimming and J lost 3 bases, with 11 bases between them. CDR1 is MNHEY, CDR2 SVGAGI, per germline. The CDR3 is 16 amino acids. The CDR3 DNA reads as TGTGCCAGCAGTTACTCGGGAGGTATTGCTAATGAAAAACTGTTTTTT. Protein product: CASSYSGGIANEKLFF.

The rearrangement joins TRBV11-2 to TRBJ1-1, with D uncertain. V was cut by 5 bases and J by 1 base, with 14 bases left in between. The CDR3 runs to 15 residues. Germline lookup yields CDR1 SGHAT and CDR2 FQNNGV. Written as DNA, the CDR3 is TGTGCCAGCAGCCTCGGTCGCGCCCAGAACACTGAAGCTTTCTTT. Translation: CASSLGRAQNTEAFF.

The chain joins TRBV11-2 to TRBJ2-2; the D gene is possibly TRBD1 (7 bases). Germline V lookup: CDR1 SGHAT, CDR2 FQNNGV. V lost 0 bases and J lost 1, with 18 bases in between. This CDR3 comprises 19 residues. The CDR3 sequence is CASSLEPYYRGGNTGELFF. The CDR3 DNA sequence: TGTGCCAGCAGCTTAGAGCCGTATTACAGGGGAGGGAACACCGGGGAGCTGTTTTTT.

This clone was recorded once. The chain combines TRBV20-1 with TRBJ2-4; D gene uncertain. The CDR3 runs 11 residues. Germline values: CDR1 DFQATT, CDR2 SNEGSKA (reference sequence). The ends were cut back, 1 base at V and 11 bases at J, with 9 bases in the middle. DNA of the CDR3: TGCAGTGCTAGAGTATCTCCCCTTCAGTACTTC. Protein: CSARVSPLQYF.